This note documents a single T cell receptor beta chain sequence. A read error may account for a junction end that differs from germline. Other DNA variants within this sample encode the same CDR3. The sample is drawn from a study of shared clonotypes between healthy human individuals. Study overall: Per-donor plates numbered three CD4 naive, three CD4 memory, two CD8 naive and one CD8 memory.

CDR1 and CDR2 from the germline V gene are ENHRY and SYGVKD. The CDR3 is 14 amino acids. Measured with immunoSEQ multiplex PCR; TCRdb has only the in-frame clones, and not every one. The sample shows roughly 2.2 million clones, roughly 92% of them seen only once. The sequence was collected from a man younger than 35 in good health. Some clones in this sample may be carry-over from other donors' samples. The sample comprised naive CD4+ T cells from PBMCs. Subset in this sample: CD45RA+ positively selected. The J gene is TRBJ1-5, the V gene TRBV10-3; D is uncertain. The CDR3 nucleotides read TGTGCCATCAGTGAGTCCGGAGGGAGCCAGCCCCAACATTTT. Translation: CAISESGGSQPQHF.